The entry that follows covers one T cell receptor beta chain sequence. Seattle participants joined during active infection and were tracked over time. Under the authors' procedure: Using reference gene primer amplification, nucleated cell counts were estimated. Only in-frame clones appear in the TCRdb table, and some are missing; sequencing was by immunoSEQ multiplex PCR. V and J calls and clone size follow that table, whereas D and trimming were derived from the DNA. The repertoire consists of roughly 200,000 clones, with 75% to 90% occurring once and the leading ten covering over 7%. These data are taken from a study of blood T cell repertoires in COVID-19. Study-wide context: PBMCs, B-cell-depleted T cells, or T cells provided the cDNA or gDNA that made up the material.

Germline V CDR1 and CDR2: KGHSH, LQKENI. V gave up 6 bases and J gave up 1 base; unmatched junction bases: 5. The CDR3 loop spans 15 amino acids. The chain uses TRBV18 and TRBJ2-3; 9 nucleotides match TRBD2. This clonotype was obtained from a woman of 80 years or more with COVID-19, enrolled during active disease. Material for sequencing was peripheral blood. CDR3 sequence (DNA): TGTGCCAGCTCCCTTGTAGCGGGGGGCACAGATACGCAGTATTTT. It is translated as CASSLVAGGTDTQYF. Based on the CDR3 plus reference TRBV18 and TRBJ2-3, the full variable domain is NAGVMQNPRHLVRRRGQEARLRCSPMKGHSHVYWYRQLPEEGLKFMVYLQKENIIDESGMPKERFSAEFPKEGPSILRIQQVVRGDSAAYFCASSLVAGGTDTQYFGPGTRLTVL.